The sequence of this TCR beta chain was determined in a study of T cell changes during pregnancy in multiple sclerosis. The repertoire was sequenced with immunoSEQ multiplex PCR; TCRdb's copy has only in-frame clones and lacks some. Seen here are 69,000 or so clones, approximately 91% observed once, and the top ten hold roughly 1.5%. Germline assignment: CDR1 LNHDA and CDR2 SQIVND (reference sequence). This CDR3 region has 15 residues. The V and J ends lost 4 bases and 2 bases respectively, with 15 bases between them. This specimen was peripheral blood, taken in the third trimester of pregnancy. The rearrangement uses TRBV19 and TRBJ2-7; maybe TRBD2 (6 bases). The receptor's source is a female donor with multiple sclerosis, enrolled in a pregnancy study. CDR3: CASSTPGGKAYEQYF. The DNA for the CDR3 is TGTGCCAGTAGTACCCCCGGCGGGAAAGCCTACGAGCAGTACTTC.